The entry below describes one T cell receptor (beta chain). Its matching antigen is unknown. The CDR3 consists of 15 residues. V dropped 4 bases and J dropped 0 bases, with 9 bases sitting between them. Germline V gene sequence: CDR1 MGHDK, CDR2 SYGVNS. These data belong to a study of a mutant IDH1 vaccine in newly diagnosed glioma. About the research overall: Prior therapy was radiotherapy, temozolomide, or both; most received both.

The table came from immunoSEQ multiplex PCR; TCRdb's copy has only in-frame clones and leaves some out. The sample lists around 32,000 clones; around 77% were seen once. Indicated time point: week 35, safety follow-up. Each vaccine dose was 300 ug of mutant IDH1 20-mer peptide, with topical imiquimod. The gene calls are TRBV25-1 and TRBJ1-4, with D hard to call. The source is a woman aged 25 to 45 with glioma. Some clones in this sample may be carry-over from other donors' samples. The sequencing here drew on PBMCs, taken from a glioma patient whose treatment included an IDH1 peptide vaccine. CDR3 sequence (DNA): TGTGCCAGCAGTGCCCAGAGAACAACTAATGAAAAACTGTTTTTT. Translating gives CASSAQRTTNEKLFF.